This record covers a single T cell receptor beta chain. Germline CDR1 reads MDHEN; CDR2 reads SYDVKM. V was pared by 3 bases and J by 9 bases, with 3 bases of the junction left unmatched. This CDR3 comprises 14 residues. Assay used: immunoSEQ multiplex PCR; TCRdb lists only in-frame clones, some missing. The data hold about 310,000 clones, with over 75% observed a single time. The data originate from a study of blood T cell repertoires in COVID-19. The TCR comes from a woman aged 40 to 50 who had recovered from COVID-19. Material: PBMCs or T cells enriched from blood (not recorded which). The chain has TRBV28 and TRBJ1-6; 9 bases are a match to TRBD1. The CDR3 protein is CASSLNRGPSPLHF. CDR3 nucleotide sequence: TGTGCCAGCAGTTTGAACAGGGGGCCTTCACCCCTCCACTTT.